This TCR beta chain derives from a study of T cell responses to AZD1222 COVID-19 vaccine. The repertoire was sequenced with immunoSEQ multiplex PCR; TCRdb's copy has only in-frame clones and lacks some. The sample yields some 120,000 clones, 75% to 90% seen once. CDR1 KGHSH and CDR2 LQKENI come from the germline V gene. The CDR3 has 15 residues. V was clipped by 4 bases and J by 3 bases, with 15 bases between them. With respect to this clone: Antigen unknown.

Broader study findings: The donor group comprised mostly white British people and more females; the analysis possibly underestimated clonal diversity. At study baseline, merely six AZD1222 recipients were seropositive.

The chain joins TRBV18 to TRBJ1-1; D gene uncertain. This receptor was obtained from an adult in good health. Here the sequenced sample was peripheral blood, taken on day 0 of AZD1222 vaccination. The DNA for the CDR3 is TGTGCCAGCTCACTTTTGCGGGGTCAAGACACTGAAGCTTTCTTT. It specifies CASSLLRGQDTEAFF.